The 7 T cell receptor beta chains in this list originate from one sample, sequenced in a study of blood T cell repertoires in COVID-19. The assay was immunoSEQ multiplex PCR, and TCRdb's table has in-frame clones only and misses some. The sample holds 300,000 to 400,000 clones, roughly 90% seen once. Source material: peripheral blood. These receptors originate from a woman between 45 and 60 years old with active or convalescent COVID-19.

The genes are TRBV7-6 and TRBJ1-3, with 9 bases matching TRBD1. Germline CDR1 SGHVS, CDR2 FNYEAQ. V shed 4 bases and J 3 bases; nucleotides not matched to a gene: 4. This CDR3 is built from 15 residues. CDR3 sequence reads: CASSSPTGGGNTIYF. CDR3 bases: TGTGCCAGCAGCTCCCCGACAGGGGGTGGAAACACCATATATTTT.

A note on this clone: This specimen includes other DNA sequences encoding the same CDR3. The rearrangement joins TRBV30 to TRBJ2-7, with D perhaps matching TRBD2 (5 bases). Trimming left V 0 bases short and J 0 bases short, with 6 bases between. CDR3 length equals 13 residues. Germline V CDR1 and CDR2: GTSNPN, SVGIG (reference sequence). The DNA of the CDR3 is TGTGCCTGGAGTGTGGGGAGCTCCTACGAGCAGTACTTC. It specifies CAWSVGSSYEQYF.

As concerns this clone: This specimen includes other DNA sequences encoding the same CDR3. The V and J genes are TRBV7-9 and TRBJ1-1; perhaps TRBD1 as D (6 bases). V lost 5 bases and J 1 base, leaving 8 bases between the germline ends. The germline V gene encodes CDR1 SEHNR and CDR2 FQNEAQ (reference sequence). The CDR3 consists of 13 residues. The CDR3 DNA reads TGTGCCAGCAGCCGAGGGGGGAACACTGAAGCTTTCTTT. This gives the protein CASSRGGNTEAFF.

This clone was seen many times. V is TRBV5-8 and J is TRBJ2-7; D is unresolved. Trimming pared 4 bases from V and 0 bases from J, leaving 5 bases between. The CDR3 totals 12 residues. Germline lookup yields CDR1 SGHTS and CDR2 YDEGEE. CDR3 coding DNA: TGTGCCAGCAGCCCTAGCTCCTACGAGCAGTACTTC. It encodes CASSPSSYEQYF.

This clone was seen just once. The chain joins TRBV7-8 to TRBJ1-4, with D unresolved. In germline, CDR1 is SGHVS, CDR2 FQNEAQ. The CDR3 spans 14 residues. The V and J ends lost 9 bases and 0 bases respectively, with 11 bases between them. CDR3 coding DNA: TGTGCCAGTCAAAGAGAGGCAACTAATGAAAAACTGTTTTTT. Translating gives CASQREATNEKLFF.

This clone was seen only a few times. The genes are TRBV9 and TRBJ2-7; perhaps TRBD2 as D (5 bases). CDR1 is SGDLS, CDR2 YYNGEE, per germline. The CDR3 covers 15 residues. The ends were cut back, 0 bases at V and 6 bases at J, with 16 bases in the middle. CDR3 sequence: CASSVGVVGDGEQYF. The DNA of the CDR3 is TGTGCCAGCAGCGTAGGGGTAGTCGGGGATGGCGAGCAGTACTTC.

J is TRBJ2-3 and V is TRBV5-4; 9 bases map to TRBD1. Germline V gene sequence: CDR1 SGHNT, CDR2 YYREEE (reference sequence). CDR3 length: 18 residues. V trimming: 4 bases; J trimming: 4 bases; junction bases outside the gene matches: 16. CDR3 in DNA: TGTGCCAGCAGCCGCGGGACAGGGCATCTTACCGGGGCAGATACGCAGTATTTT. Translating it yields CASSRGTGHLTGADTQYF.